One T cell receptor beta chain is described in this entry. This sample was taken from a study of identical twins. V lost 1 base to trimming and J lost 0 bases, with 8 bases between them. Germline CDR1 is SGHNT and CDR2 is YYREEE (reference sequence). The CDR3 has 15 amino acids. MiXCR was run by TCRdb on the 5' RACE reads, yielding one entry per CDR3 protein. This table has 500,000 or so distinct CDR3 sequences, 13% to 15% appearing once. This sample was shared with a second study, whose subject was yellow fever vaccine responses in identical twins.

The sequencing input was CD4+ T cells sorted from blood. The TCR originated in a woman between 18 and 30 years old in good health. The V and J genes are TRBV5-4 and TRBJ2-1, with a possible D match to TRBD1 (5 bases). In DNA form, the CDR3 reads TGTGCCAGCAGCTTGTTCACAGGCTCCTACAATGAGCAGTTCTTC. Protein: CASSLFTGSYNEQFF.